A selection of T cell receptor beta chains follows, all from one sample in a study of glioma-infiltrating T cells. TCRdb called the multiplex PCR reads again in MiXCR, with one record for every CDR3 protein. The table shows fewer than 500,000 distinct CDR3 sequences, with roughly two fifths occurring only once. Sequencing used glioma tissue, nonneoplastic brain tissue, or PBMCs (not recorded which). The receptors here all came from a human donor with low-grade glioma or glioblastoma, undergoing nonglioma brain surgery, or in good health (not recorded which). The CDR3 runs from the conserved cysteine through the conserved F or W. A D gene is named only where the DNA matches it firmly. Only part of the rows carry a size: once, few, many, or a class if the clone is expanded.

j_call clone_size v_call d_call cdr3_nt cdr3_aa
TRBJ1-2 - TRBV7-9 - TGTGCCAGCAGCTTAGGTGTCGGAGGGGCAGATGGCTACACCTTC CASSLGVGGADGYTF
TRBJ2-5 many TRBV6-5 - TGTGCCAGCAGTTACATTGCCGCCGAGACCCAGTACTTC CASSYIAAETQYF
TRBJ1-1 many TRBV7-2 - TGTGCCAGCAGCTTAGCGCGGGGGAACACTGAAGCTTTCTTT CASSLARGNTEAFF
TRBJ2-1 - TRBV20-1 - TGCAGTGTTCCTCTAGGGGGAGCGATCTCCTACAATGAGCAGTTCTTC CSVPLGGAISYNEQFF
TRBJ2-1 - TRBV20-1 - TGCAGTGCTATCCCAGCGGACCCTACCTACAATGAGCAGTTCTTC CSAIPADPTYNEQFF
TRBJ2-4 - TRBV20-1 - TGCAGTGCCCTAAAGGGGAAAAACCAAGCCAAAAACATTCAGTACTTC CSALKGKNQAKNIQYF
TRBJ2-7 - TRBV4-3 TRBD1 TGCGCCAGCAGCCAAGATCGAGGGACAGGAGCCTACGAGCAGTACTTC CASSQDRGTGAYEQYF
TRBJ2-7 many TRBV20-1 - TGCAGTGCTAGAGGTGGAGACCCGACCGGCGAGCAGTACTTC CSARGGDPTGEQYF
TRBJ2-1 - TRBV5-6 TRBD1 TGTGCCAGCAGCACGACAGGGTTCCCCTACAATGAGCAGTTCTTC CASSTTGFPYNEQFF
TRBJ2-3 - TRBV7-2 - TGTGCCAGCAGCTTAAACCCGGTTCCCACTAGCACAGATACGCAGTATTTT CASSLNPVPTSTDTQYF
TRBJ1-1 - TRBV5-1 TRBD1 TGCGCCAGCAGCTTTCAGGGGGGGTACACTGAAGCTTTCTTT CASSFQGGYTEAFF
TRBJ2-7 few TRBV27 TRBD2 TGTGCCAGCAGTTATGCTAGCGGGAGTCCGTACGAGCAGTACTTC CASSYASGSPYEQYF
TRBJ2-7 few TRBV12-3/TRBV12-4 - TGTGCCAGCAGTCAACGGTACGCGGTCAGGGACGAGCAGTACTTC CASSQRYAVRDEQYF
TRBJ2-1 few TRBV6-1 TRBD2 TGTGCCAGCAGTGGACCGGGACTAGAAACGACCAATGAGCAGTTCTTC CASSGPGLETTNEQFF
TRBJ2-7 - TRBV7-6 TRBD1 TGTGCCAGCAGTCGGACAGGGGGAACCTACGAGCAGTACTTC CASSRTGGTYEQYF
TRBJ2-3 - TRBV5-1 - TGCGCCAGCAGCTTGGGAGGCGGAGATACAGATACGCAGTATTTT CASSLGGGDTDTQYF
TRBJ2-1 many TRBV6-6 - TGTGCCAGCAGTTACGTACAGGGTATTTACAATGAGCAGTTCTTC CASSYVQGIYNEQFF
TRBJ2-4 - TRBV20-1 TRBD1 TGCAGTGCGGATGACAGGGCCCTAGCCAAAAACATTCAGTACTTC CSADDRALAKNIQYF
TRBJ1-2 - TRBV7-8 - TGTGCGTGGGGGGGACGCCGGAGCTATGGCTACACCTTC CAWGGRRSYGYTF
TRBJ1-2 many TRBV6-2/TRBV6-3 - TGTGCCAGCAGTTTGACAGTGACACTCGCTGGCTACACCTTC CASSLTVTLAGYTF
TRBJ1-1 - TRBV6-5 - TGTGCCAGCAGTTACTCGGAGGGGAACACTGAAGCTTTCTTT CASSYSEGNTEAFF
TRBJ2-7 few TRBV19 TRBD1 TGTGCCAGTAGTATGGGACAGTCCTACGAGCAGTACTTC CASSMGQSYEQYF
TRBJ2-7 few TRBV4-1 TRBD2 TGCGCCAGCAGCCGGCGGGAGGGGGTCGACGAGCAGTACTTC CASSRREGVDEQYF
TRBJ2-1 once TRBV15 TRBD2 TGTGCCGCCAGCCCACGAGGGAGGGGTCATGAGCAGTTCTTC CAASPRGRGHEQFF
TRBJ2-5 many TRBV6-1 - TGTGCCAGCAGTGAAGCGTTGGGGGCCTTAGAGACCCAGTACTTC CASSEALGALETQYF
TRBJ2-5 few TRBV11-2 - TGTGCCAGCAGGGGGTTCCAGGGGGGGAGAAGGCAAGAGACCCAGTACTTC CASRGFQGGRRQETQYF
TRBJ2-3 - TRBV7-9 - TGTGCCAGCAGCTTAGTAGCAGACGGCGCAGATACGCAGTATTTT CASSLVADGADTQYF
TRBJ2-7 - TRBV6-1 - TGTGCCAGCAGGGGACAAACGGGAGAGGAAAAGCAGTACTTC CASRGQTGEEKQYF
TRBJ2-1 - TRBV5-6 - TGTGCCAGCAGCTTGACGGGAGTTTTGGAGCTCTTC CASSLTGVLELF